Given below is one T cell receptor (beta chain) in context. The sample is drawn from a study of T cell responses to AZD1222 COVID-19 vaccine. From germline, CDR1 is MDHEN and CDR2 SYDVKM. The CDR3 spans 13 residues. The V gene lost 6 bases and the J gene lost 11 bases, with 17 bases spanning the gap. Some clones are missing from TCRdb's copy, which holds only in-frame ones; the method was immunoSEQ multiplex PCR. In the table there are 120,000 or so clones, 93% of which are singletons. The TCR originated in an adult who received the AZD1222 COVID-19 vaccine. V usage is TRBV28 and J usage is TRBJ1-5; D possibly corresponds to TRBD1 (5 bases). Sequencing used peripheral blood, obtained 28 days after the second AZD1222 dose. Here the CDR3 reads CASSTGPSETQHF. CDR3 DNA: TGTGCCAGCAGCACGGGACCTTCCGAGACCCAGCATTTT.